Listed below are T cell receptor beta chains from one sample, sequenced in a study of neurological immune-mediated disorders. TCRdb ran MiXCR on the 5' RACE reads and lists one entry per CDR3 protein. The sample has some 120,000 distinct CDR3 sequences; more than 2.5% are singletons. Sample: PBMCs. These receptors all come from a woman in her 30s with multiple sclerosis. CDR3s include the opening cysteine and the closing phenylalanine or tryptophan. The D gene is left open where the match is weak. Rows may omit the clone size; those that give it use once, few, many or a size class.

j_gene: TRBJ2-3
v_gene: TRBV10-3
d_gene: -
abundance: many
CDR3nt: TGTGCCATCAGTGAAGAAGATACGCAGTATTTT
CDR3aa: CAISEEDTQYF

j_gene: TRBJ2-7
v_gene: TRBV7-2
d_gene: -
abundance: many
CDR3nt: TGTGCCAGCAGCTTAGAGGGGCCTCGGACCGAGCAGTACTTC
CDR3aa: CASSLEGPRTEQYF

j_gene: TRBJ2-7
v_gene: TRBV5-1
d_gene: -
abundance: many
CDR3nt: TGCGCCAGCAGCTTGGGGGACAACAACTACGAGCAGTACTTC
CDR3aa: CASSLGDNNYEQYF

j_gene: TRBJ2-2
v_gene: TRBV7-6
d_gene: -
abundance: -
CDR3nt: TGTGCCAGCAGCTCTGTATACGGGGAGCTGTTTTTT
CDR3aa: CASSSVYGELFF

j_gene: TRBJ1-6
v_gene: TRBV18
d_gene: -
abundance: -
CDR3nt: TGTGCCAGCTCAAGTCAGGGGTCTTCACCCCTCAACTTT
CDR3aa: CASSSQGSSPLNF

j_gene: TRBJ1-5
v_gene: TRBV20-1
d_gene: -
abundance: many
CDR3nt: TGCAGTGCTAGAATGGGGGGAAATCAGCCCCAGCATTTT
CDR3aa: CSARMGGNQPQHF

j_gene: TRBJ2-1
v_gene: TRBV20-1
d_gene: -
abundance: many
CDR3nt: TGCAGTGCGCGGGTGGCGGAAACCTACAATGAGCAGTTCTTC
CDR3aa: CSARVAETYNEQFF

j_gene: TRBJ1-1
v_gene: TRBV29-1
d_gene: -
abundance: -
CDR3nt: TGCAGCGCCGAACGTGAGGCGAACACTGAAGCTTTCTTT
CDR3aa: CSAEREANTEAFF

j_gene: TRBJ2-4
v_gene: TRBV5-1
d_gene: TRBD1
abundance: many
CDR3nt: TGCGCCAGCAGCTTGGCGGGACAGGGGGATTTTCAGTACTTC
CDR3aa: CASSLAGQGDFQYF

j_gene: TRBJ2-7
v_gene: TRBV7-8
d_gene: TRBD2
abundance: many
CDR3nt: TGTGCCAGCAGCTTAGCAGCTAGCGGGAGGCACTACGAGCAGTACTTC
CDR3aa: CASSLAASGRHYEQYF

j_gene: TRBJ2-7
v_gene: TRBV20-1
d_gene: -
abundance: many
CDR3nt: TGCAGTGCTTCCCCAGACTACGAGCAGTACTTC
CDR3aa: CSASPDYEQYF

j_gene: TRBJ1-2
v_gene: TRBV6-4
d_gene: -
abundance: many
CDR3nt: TGTGCCAGCGGGGACGGCTATGGCTACACCTTC
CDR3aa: CASGDGYGYTF

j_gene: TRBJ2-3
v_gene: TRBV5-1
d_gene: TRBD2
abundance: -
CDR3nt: TGCGCCAGCAGCACCTCTCTAGCGGGGGGGCGAGCAGATACGCAGTATTTT
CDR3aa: CASSTSLAGGRADTQYF

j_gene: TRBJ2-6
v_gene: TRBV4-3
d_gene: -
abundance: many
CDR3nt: TGCGCCAGCAGCCAAGATCACAGGGATTCTGGGGCCAACGTCCTGACTTTC
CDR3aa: CASSQDHRDSGANVLTF

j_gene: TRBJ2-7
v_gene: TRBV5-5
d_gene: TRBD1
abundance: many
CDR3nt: TGTGCCAGCAGCTTGGTATTACAGGGGAACTACGAGCAGTACTTC
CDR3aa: CASSLVLQGNYEQYF

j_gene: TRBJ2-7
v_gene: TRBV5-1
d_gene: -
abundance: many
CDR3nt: TGCGCCAGCAGCTTGGGGGCCGCCTACGAGCAGTACTTC
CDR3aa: CASSLGAAYEQYF

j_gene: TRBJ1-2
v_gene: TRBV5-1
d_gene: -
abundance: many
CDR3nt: TGCGCCAGCAGCTTGGGTACAGGGACTAACTATGGCTACACCTTC
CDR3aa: CASSLGTGTNYGYTF

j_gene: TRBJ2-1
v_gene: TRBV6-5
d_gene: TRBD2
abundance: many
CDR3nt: TGTGCCAGCAGTAACCTGGGGGGAGGGGTCGATGAGCAGTTCTTC
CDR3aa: CASSNLGGGVDEQFF

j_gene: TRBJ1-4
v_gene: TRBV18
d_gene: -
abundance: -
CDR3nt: TGTGCCAGCTCGCTTCTACAGGGAGCTGAAAAACTGTTTTTT
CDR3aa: CASSLLQGAEKLFF

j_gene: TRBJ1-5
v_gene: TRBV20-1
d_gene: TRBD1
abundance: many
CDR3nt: TGCAGTGCTGGAGGGACAGGACATCAGCCCCAGCATTTT
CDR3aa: CSAGGTGHQPQHF

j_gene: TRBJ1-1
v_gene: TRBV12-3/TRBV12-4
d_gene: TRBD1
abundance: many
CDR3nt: TGTGCCAGCAGCCCCGGGACAGGGGCGTACACTGAAGCTTTCTTT
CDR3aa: CASSPGTGAYTEAFF

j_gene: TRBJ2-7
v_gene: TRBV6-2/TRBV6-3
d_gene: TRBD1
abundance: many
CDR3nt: TGTGCCAGCAGCCTCGGGACAGGGTCCGAGCAGTACTTC
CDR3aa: CASSLGTGSEQYF

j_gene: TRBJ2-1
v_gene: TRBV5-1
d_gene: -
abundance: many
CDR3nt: TGCGCCAGCAGCTTGGGCCCCGGAGGTGGCCACAATGAGCAGTTCTTC
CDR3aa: CASSLGPGGGHNEQFF

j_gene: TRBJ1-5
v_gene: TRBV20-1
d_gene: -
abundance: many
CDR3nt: TGCAGTGCTTTACAGGGAACAAGCAATCAGCCCCAGCATTTT
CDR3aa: CSALQGTSNQPQHF

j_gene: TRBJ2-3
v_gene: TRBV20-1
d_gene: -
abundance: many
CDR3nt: TGCAGTGCTAGAGAACAGGTTACAGATACGCAGTATTTT
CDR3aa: CSAREQVTDTQYF

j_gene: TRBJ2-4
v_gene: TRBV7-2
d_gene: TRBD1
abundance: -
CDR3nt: TGTGCCAGCAGCTTCAGGGGGAACATTCAGTACTTC
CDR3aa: CASSFRGNIQYF

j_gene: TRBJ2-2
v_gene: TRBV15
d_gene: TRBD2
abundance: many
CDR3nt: TGTGCCACCAGCAGGGAAACTAGCGTCATCACCGGGGAGCTGTTTTTT
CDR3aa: CATSRETSVITGELFF

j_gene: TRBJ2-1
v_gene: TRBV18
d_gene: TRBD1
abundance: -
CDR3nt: TGTGCCAGCTCACCATCCGGGACAGGGTACAATGAGCAGTTCTTC
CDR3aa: CASSPSGTGYNEQFF

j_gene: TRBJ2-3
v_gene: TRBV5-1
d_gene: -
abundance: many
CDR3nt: TGCGCCAGCAGCTTGGGAGGGTTCCCAGATACGCAGTATTTT
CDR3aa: CASSLGGFPDTQYF

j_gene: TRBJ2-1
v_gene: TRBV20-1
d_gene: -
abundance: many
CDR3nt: TGCAGTGCTAGAGAGGGGAGAAGGGAGCAGTTCTTC
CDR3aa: CSAREGRREQFF

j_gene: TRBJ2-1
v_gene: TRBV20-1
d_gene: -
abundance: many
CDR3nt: TGCAGTGCTAGCTTCGGCGGCCGCAAAGGGGAGCAGTTCTTC
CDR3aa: CSASFGGRKGEQFF

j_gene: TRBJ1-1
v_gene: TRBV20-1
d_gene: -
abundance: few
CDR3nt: TGCAGTGCTGTTGACAGTCCAGACTGGGTAACTTTCTTT
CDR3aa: CSAVDSPDWVTFF

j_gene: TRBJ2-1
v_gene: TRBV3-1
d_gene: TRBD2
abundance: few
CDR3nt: TGTGCCAGCAGCCAAGATCGGCGGGGGGTTCCCCCGAATGAGCAGTTCTTC
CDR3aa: CASSQDRRGVPPNEQFF

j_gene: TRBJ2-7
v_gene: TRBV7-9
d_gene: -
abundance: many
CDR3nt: TGTGCCAGCAGCCGTAGCGAGAACTACGAGCAGTACTTC
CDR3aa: CASSRSENYEQYF

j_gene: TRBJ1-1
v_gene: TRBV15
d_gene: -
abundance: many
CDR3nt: TGTGCCACCAACCCCACCTTGGGGGCCCACACTGAAGCTTTCTTT
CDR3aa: CATNPTLGAHTEAFF

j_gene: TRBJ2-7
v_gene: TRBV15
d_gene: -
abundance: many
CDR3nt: TGTGCCACCGGTGGCAGCAACTTCGAGCAGTACTTC
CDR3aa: CATGGSNFEQYF

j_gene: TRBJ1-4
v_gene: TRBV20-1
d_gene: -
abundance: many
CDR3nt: TGCAGTGCTAGATCTCTCGCTAATGAAAAACTGTTTTTT
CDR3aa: CSARSLANEKLFF

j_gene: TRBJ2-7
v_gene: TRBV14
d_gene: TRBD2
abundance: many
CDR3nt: TGTGCCAGCAGCCCATGGGCGGGGGACGAGCAGTACTTC
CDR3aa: CASSPWAGDEQYF

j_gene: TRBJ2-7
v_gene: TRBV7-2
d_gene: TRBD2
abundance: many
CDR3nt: TGTGCCAGCAGCTTAGAGTCCTTCCCTGATACTAGCGGGAGTGCGGGGGAGCAGTACTTC
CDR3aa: CASSLESFPDTSGSAGEQYF

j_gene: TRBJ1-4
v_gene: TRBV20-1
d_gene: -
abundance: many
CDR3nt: TGCAGTGCTAGAGAAGGACCGCAAAAACTGTTTTTT
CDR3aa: CSAREGPQKLFF

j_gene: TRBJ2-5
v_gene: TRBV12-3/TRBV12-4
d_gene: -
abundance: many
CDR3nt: TGTGCCAGCACCCAGGGACACAACCAAGAGACCCAGTACTTC
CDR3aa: CASTQGHNQETQYF

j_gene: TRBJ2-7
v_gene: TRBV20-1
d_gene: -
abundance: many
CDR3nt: TGCAGTGCTAGAGATCAGGGACGGTACTACGAGCAGTACTTC
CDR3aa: CSARDQGRYYEQYF

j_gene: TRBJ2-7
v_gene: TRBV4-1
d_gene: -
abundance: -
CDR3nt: TGCGCCAGCAGCCAAGAAGACCGGCCCCTGAGCTCCTACGAGCAGTACTTC
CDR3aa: CASSQEDRPLSSYEQYF

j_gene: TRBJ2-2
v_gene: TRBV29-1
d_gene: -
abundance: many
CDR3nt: TGCAGCGTCCCCGCTATGAACACCGGGGAGCTGTTTTTT
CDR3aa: CSVPAMNTGELFF

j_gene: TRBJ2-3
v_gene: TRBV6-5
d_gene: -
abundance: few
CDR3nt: TGTGCCAGCAGTTCCCCCGGAGCAGATACGCAGTATTTT
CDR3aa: CASSSPGADTQYF

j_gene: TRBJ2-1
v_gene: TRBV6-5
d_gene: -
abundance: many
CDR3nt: TGTGCCAGCAGTTATCTGGGGGCGATGAATGAGCAGTTCTTC
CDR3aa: CASSYLGAMNEQFF

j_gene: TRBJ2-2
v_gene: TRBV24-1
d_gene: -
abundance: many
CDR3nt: TGTGCCACCAAGGGGGGCTCCGAAACCGGGGAGCTGTTTTTT
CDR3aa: CATKGGSETGELFF

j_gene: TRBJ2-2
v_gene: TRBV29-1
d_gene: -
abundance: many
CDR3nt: TGCAGCGTGGGGACGGGGAACACCGGGGAGCTGTTTTTT
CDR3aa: CSVGTGNTGELFF

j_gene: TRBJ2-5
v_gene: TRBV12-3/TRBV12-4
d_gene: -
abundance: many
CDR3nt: TGTGCCAGCAGTTTGTCCGGGCAAGAGACCCAGTACTTC
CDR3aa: CASSLSGQETQYF

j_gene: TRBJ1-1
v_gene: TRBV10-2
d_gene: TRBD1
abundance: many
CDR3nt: TGCGCCAGCAGTGACCCCGGGACAGTTTACACTGAAGCTTTCTTT
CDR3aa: CASSDPGTVYTEAFF

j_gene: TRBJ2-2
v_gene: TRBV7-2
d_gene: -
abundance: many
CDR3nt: TGTGCCAGCAGCTTCGAACGGAACACCGGGGAGCTGTTTTTT
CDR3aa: CASSFERNTGELFF

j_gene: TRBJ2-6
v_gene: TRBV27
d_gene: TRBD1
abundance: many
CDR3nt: TGTGCCAGCAGGGCCGACAGGGTTAAAACTTCTGGGGCCAACGTCCTGACTTTC
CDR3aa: CASRADRVKTSGANVLTF

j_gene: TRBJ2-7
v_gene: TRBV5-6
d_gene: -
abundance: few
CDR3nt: TGTGCCAGCAGCTCACCGGACCTATCGGACGAGCAGTACTTC
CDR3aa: CASSSPDLSDEQYF

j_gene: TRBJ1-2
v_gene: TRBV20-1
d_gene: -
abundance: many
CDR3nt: TGCAGTGTGGCAGGTGGGACTGGGGATGGCTACACCTTC
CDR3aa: CSVAGGTGDGYTF

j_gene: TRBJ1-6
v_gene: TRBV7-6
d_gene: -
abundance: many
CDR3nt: TGTGCCAGCAGCCTAGGGGGTGCTAATTCACCCCTCCACTTT
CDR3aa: CASSLGGANSPLHF

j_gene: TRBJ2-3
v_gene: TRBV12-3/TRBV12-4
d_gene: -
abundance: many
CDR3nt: TGTGCCAGCAGTCCGGGATACGGAGATACGCAGTATTTT
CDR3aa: CASSPGYGDTQYF

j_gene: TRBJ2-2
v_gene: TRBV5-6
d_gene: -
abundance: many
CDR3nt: TGTGCCAGCAGCCGGCAGGGGCCTACCGGGGAGCTGTTTTTT
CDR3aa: CASSRQGPTGELFF

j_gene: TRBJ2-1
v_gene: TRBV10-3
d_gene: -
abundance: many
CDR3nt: TGTGCCATCAGTGGCCGGGACAACAAAACGATGGCCAATGAGCAGTTCTTC
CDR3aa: CAISGRDNKTMANEQFF

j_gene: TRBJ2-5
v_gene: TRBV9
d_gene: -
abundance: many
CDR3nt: TGTGCCAGCAGCGCCAAAACAGGGTTCCCCGAGACCCAGTACTTC
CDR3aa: CASSAKTGFPETQYF